The entry that follows covers one T cell receptor (beta chain) sequence. Its specificity is not known. These data come from a study of shared clonotypes between healthy human individuals. Study results and limitations: A handful of donors shared about 4.8% of their naive CD4 clonotypes. Only blood was sampled; tissue repertoires likely differ.

Splitting of CD4+ cells produced CD45RA+ naive and CD45RA-negative memory subsets. Per sorted-subset replicate PCR, input was about 180 ng DNA, representing 30,000 or so T cell genomes. The assay was immunoSEQ multiplex PCR, and TCRdb's table has in-frame clones only and misses some. This table has millions of clones, more than 90% appearing once. CDR3 size: 15 residues. CDR1 and CDR2 (germline): LGHNT, FRNRAP. The V gene end was trimmed by 7 bases and the J gene end by 3 bases; junction bases not matched to a gene: 8. This sequence was found in a man younger than 35 in good health. The sequencing sample was made of naive CD4+ T cells sorted from blood. Subset of the sample: CD45RA+ positively selected. The chain employs TRBV12-5 and TRBJ2-1; 8 nucleotides agree with TRBD1. CDR3 sequence reads: CASVEQGVYYNEQFF. CDR3 nucleotides: TGTGCTAGTGTCGAACAGGGGGTCTACTACAATGAGCAGTTCTTC.